Each of the 29 T cell receptor beta chains below was sequenced from the same sample in a study of blood T cells in healthy people across ages. Primed by a sample-barcoded 5' primer and a J-beta primer mix, a second PCR proceeded for 7 to 11 cycles. TCRdb analysed the 5' RACE reads with MiXCR anew, one entry per CDR3 protein. The data contain about 840,000 distinct CDR3 sequences, almost 30% of them singletons. The data were also submitted as part of a second study, on T cells of mothers and their children.

What was sequenced was blood. All receptors come from a woman aged 40 to 50 in good health.

The J gene is TRBJ2-1, the V gene TRBV20-1, with 12 nucleotides matching TRBD2. Germline CDR1 is DFQATT and CDR2 is SNEGSKA (reference sequence). This CDR3 region has 15 residues. The ends lost 2 bases at V and 3 bases at J; junction bases unmatched: 2. The CDR3 DNA sequence: TGCAGTGCTAGACCGACTAGCGGGAGCTACAATGAGCAGTTCTTC. Encoded protein: CSARPTSGSYNEQFF.

Note on this clonotype: This sequence may be a read error, since a much larger clone differs from it by one base. The rearrangement uses TRBV5-1 and TRBJ1-1; 8 positions match TRBD1. V lost 0 bases to trimming and J lost 1 base; unmatched junction nucleotides: 8. The length of the CDR3 is 17 residues. Germline assignment: CDR1 SGHRS and CDR2 YFSETQ. CDR3 sequence: CASSLGGRGPANTEAFF. The CDR3, as DNA: TGCGCCAGCAGCTTGGGTGGCAGGGGGCCCGCGAACACTGAAGCTTTCTTT.

The chain recombines TRBV7-2 with TRBJ2-2, with 7 bases that match TRBD1. Germline lookup yields CDR1 SGHTA and CDR2 FQGNSA. This CDR3 has 13 amino acids. The junction had 2 bases not matched to a gene; V was cut back by 5 bases and J by 5 bases. The CDR3 DNA reads TGTGCCAGCAGCGCACAGGGGACCGGGGAGCTGTTTTTT. It is translated as CASSAQGTGELFF.

The CDR3 coding sequence is TGCAGTGCTAGGAGTAGAACAGCCCAAGAGACCCAGTACTTC. Translated, it gives CSARSRTAQETQYF. The chain carries TRBV20-1 and TRBJ2-5, with no clear D. The CDR3 has 14 residues. Germline CDR1 and CDR2: DFQATT and SNEGSKA (reference sequence). V was trimmed by 3 bases and J by 1 base, leaving 12 bases between them.

This chain connects TRBV7-9 to TRBJ2-1; 10 bases fit TRBD2. Trimming removed 5 bases from V and 9 bases from J; junction bases left unmatched: 13. Germline CDR1 is SEHNR and CDR2 is FQNEAQ (reference sequence). The CDR3 sequence is 16 residues long. CDR3 residues: CASSPKYLAGESEQFF. The CDR3 DNA follows: TGTGCCAGCAGCCCGAAATATCTAGCGGGGGAGAGTGAGCAGTTCTTC.

The table lists this clonotype with a few counts. CDR3 nucleotides: TGCGCCAGCAGCTTGACCGCGGGACAGGGTAGGCTCTATGGCTACACCTTC. Its translation is CASSLTAGQGRLYGYTF. This chain uses TRBV5-1 with TRBJ1-2, with 9 bases lining up with TRBD1. The CDR3 is 17 residues long. The ends lost 1 base at V and 4 bases at J; junction bases unmatched: 11. The germline CDR1 and CDR2 sequences are SGHRS and YFSETQ. The full variable domain, with the rest looked up from reference TRBV5-1 and TRBJ1-2, is KAGVTQTPRYLIKTRGQQVTLSCSPISGHRSVSWYQQTPGQGLQFLFEYFSETQRNKGNFPGRFSGRQFSNSRSEMNVSTLELGDSALYLCASSLTAGQGRLYGYTFGSGTRLTVV.

The genes are TRBV5-1 and TRBJ1-4, with D possibly matching TRBD1 (5 bases). V shed 3 bases and J shed 2 bases, with 14 bases lying between them. Germline V gene sequence: CDR1 SGHRS, CDR2 YFSETQ. This CDR3 has 16 amino acids. DNA of the CDR3: TGCGCCAGCAGCTCGGGGGACCTGGGGACTAATGAAAAACTGTTTTTT. Its translation: CASSSGDLGTNEKLFF.

This clonotype was counted a few times. The chain combines TRBV5-6 with TRBJ2-1; 14 bases fit TRBD2. This CDR3 has 17 residues. CDR1 and CDR2 from the germline V gene are SGHDT and YYEEEE. V was pared by 4 bases and J by 7 bases, with 10 bases of the junction left unmatched. This CDR3 is CASSARLAGGPGNEQFF. In DNA form, the CDR3 reads TGTGCCAGCAGCGCTAGACTAGCGGGGGGGCCGGGGAATGAGCAGTTCTTC.

The rearrangement links TRBV14 to TRBJ2-1; 7 positions agree with TRBD2. The CDR3 has 17 residues. Per the germline V gene, CDR1 is SGHDN and CDR2 is FVKESK. J gave up 2 bases and V 1 base, and 8 bases lay outside the gene matches. CDR3 sequence: CASSQVRALATYNEQFF. CDR3 sequence (DNA): TGTGCCAGCAGCCAAGTGAGGGCACTAGCGACCTACAATGAGCAGTTCTTC.

V usage is TRBV4-3 and J usage is TRBJ2-5; D may be TRBD1 (6 bases). V gave up 4 bases and J gave up 13 bases, with 28 bases separating them. The CDR3 is 16 amino acids. Germline loops: CDR1 LGHNA, CDR2 YSLEER. DNA of the CDR3: TGCGCCAGCAGCCGGGCTCGACAGGTGCCTACCTACGAGCGGTACTTC. Its protein is CASSRARQVPTYERYF.

The chain carries TRBV12-3 or TRBV12-4 and TRBJ1-1; no clear D. The CDR3 is 12 amino acids. V lost 9 bases to trimming and J lost 3 bases, with 11 bases between them. Here the CDR3 reads CASLNLDTEAFF. CDR3 bases: TGTGCCAGTCTAAACCTCGACACTGAAGCTTTCTTT.

The CDR3, as DNA: TGTGCCTGGAGCCACAGGAGCCCCACCTACGAGCAGTACTTC. Translated: CAWSHRSPTYEQYF. The chain recombines TRBV30 with TRBJ2-7, with D perhaps TRBD1 (5 bases). CDR1 is GTSNPN, CDR2 SVGIG, per germline (reference sequence). V was trimmed by 3 bases and J by 2 bases, leaving 14 bases between them. CDR3 length equals 14 residues.

The rearrangement joins TRBV5-1 to TRBJ2-3; 7 nucleotides match TRBD1. CDR1 and CDR2 (germline): SGHRS, YFSETQ. The length of the CDR3 is 15 residues. V gave up 4 bases and J gave up 0 bases; unmatched junction bases: 5. The CDR3 here is CASSPDRSSTDTQYF. The CDR3 DNA sequence: TGCGCCAGCAGCCCGGACAGGTCTAGCACAGATACGCAGTATTTT.

This clonotype was seen a few times. One end of the junction fails to match germline, which may point to a read error. V and J are TRBV6-2 or TRBV6-3 and TRBJ1-1; tentatively, D is TRBD1 (6 bases). In germline, CDR1 is MNHEY, CDR2 SVGEGT. CDR3 size: 13 residues. The CDR3 sequence is CASSTKTGTETFF. The DNA of the CDR3 is TGTGCCAGCAGTACCAAAACAGGGACTGAAACTTTCTTT.

This clonotype was counted between two and nine times. The CDR3 reads CASSLPGGGRNSPLHF. The CDR3 DNA reads TGTGCCAGCAGCCTTCCCGGCGGAGGGCGGAATTCACCCCTCCACTTT. The chain couples TRBV7-2 to TRBJ1-6, with D unclear. Germline values: CDR1 SGHTA, CDR2 FQGNSA. Deletions cut 5 bases from V and 7 bases from J, with 18 bases between. This CDR3 comprises 16 residues.

The table lists this clonotype with many counts. V is TRBV4-3 and J is TRBJ1-1; the D is unclear. Germline CDR1 and CDR2: LGHNA and YSLEER. V lost 0 bases and J lost 3, with 5 bases in between. This CDR3 is 13 amino acids long. The CDR3 sequence: CASSQDTDTEAFF. The CDR3 DNA follows: TGCGCCAGCAGCCAAGATACGGACACTGAAGCTTTCTTT.

The chain links TRBV4-2 to TRBJ2-7; a weak D match, TRBD1 (6 bases). The V gene's germline CDR1 is LGHNA and CDR2 YNFKEQ. This CDR3 is built from 16 residues. V gave up 1 base and J gave up 4 bases, with 17 bases separating them. The CDR3, as DNA: TGTGCCAGCAGCCAAGGATTTACTCTGGGGGCGTACGAGCAGTACTTC. This translates into CASSQGFTLGAYEQYF.

The chain uses TRBV7-8 and TRBJ2-1; 13 nucleotides agree with TRBD2. V dropped 5 bases and J dropped 2; count of bases not matched to a gene: 3. The CDR3 has 16 amino acids. Germline CDR1 SGHVS, CDR2 FQNEAQ. This CDR3 reads CASSGGTSGAYNEQFF. The CDR3 coding sequence is TGTGCCAGCAGCGGCGGGACTAGCGGGGCCTACAATGAGCAGTTCTTC.

The CDR3 DNA reads as TGCGCCAGCAGCGTTCCCAACGACAGTTCTGGCTACACCTTC. This codes for CASSVPNDSSGYTF. V gene TRBV5-1 combines with J gene TRBJ1-2; a possible D gene is TRBD1 (5 bases). The V gene lost 4 bases and the J gene lost 7 bases, with 17 bases spanning the gap. Looked up from germline, CDR1 is SGHRS and CDR2 is YFSETQ. The CDR3 has 14 amino acids.

Worth noting for this clonotype: One junction end does not reproduce the germline sequence, and a read error may be involved. The rearrangement links TRBV5-6 to TRBJ2-7; the match to TRBD1 covers 9 bases. The CDR3 runs to 17 residues. Germline loops: CDR1 SGHDT, CDR2 YYEEEE. Here the CDR3 DNA reads TGTGTCAGCAGCTTGGGGACAGGGATGCTCCGATACTACGAGCAGTACTTC. It specifies CVSSLGTGMLRYYEQYF.

The rearrangement joins TRBV12-3 or TRBV12-4 to TRBJ1-5; no clear D gene. The CDR3 runs 14 residues. Trimming left V 1 base short and J 3 bases short, with 7 bases between. CDR3 sequence: CASSLGLVNQPQHF. The CDR3 DNA is TGTGCCAGCAGTTTAGGATTGGTCAATCAGCCCCAGCATTTT.

This clonotype was counted at least ten times. The chain combines TRBV6-2 or TRBV6-3 with TRBJ2-7; D is unresolved. Germline lookup yields CDR1 MNHEY and CDR2 SVGEGT. Trimming stripped 6 bases from V and 9 bases from J, with 21 bases between. This CDR3 has 14 amino acids. The CDR3 sequence: CASSTVWDSGRQYF. The CDR3 DNA is TGTGCCAGCAGCACCGTTTGGGATTCTGGGCGGCAGTACTTC.

This clonotype was seen repeatedly, ten times or more. The chain is built from TRBV6-5 and TRBJ2-7, with D possibly called TRBD1 or TRBD2 (6 bases each). This CDR3 has 15 amino acids. V gave up 2 bases and J gave up 2 bases, with 13 bases separating them. Germline CDR1 reads MNHEY; CDR2 reads SVGAGI. The CDR3 region is CASSYRQDYPYEQYF. CDR3 nucleotides: TGTGCCAGCAGTTACCGACAGGACTACCCCTACGAGCAGTACTTC.

The V call is TRBV6-6, the J call TRBJ1-1; D is ambiguous. Germline CDR1 and CDR2: MNHNY and SVGAGI (reference sequence). CDR3 length equals 15 residues. V lost 6 bases to trimming and J lost 1 base, with 15 bases between them. The CDR3 sequence: CASSQEEGKNTEAFF. CDR3 nucleotides: TGTGCCAGCAGCCAAGAGGAGGGTAAGAACACTGAAGCTTTCTTT.

The gene calls are TRBV5-1 and TRBJ2-1, with 11 bases matching TRBD1. V shed 3 bases and J 8 bases; nucleotides not matched to a gene: 7. The CDR3 length is 15 residues. Germline values: CDR1 SGHRS, CDR2 YFSETQ. CDR3 nucleotides: TGCGCCAGCAGCTCAGGGACAGGGGGATCGGATGAGCAGTTCTTC. Protein product: CASSSGTGGSDEQFF.

This clonotype came up a few times. The chain uses TRBV24-1 and TRBJ2-1, with TRBD1 identical over 8 bases. Trimming removed 4 bases from V and 4 bases from J; junction bases left unmatched: 5. CDR1 is KGHDR and CDR2 is SFDVKD in the germline V gene. The CDR3 covers 15 residues. The CDR3 sequence: CATSDPDRVYNEQFF. Written as DNA, the CDR3 is TGTGCCACCAGTGACCCGGACAGGGTGTACAATGAGCAGTTCTTC.

The table lists this clonotype with many counts. The rearrangement joins TRBV12-3 or TRBV12-4 to TRBJ2-5, with TRBD2 identical over 11 bases. V dropped 4 bases and J dropped 1; count of bases not matched to a gene: 5. The CDR3 runs to 16 residues. The CDR3 spells CASSSTSGEIQETQYF. The DNA for the CDR3 is TGTGCCAGCAGTTCGACTAGCGGGGAGATCCAAGAGACCCAGTACTTC.

About this clonotype: Given a much more abundant clone one base away, this may be a read error. The V and J genes are TRBV7-3 and TRBJ2-4; 9 bases map to TRBD2. Trimming cost V 5 bases and J 13 bases; bases outside gene matches: 15. Germline assignment: CDR1 SGHTA and CDR2 FQGTGA. The CDR3 contains 15 residues. The CDR3 region has the DNA TGTGCCAGCAGCCCATCGGGACTAGCTGACAATGAGCAGTACTTC. Its translation is CASSPSGLADNEQYF.

With respect to this clonotype: Germline is not matched at one junction end, which may reflect a read error. The chain has TRBV20-1 and TRBJ1-1; D gene ambiguous. The CDR3 runs to 16 residues. CDR1 is DFQATT and CDR2 is SNEGSKA in the germline V gene (reference sequence). Here the CDR3 DNA reads TGCAGTACTAGAGATGGAGGCGGGATTCTAAACACTGAAGCTTTCTTT. Protein sequence: CSTRDGGGILNTEAFF.